This entry concerns a single TCR beta chain. What it binds is not known. Use of 60 Vbeta and 13 Jbeta primers characterized the PCR. Sequencing was performed with immunoSEQ multiplex PCR; in TCRdb, only in-frame clones are kept and a portion is missing. The sample lists approximately 150,000 clones, roughly 79% occurring once. This sample was taken from a study of cytomegalovirus exposure and HLA in healthy donors. Study-wide results and caveats: With further analysis later on, most CMV-associated TCR beta chains appeared HLA-restricted. As a later analysis revealed, the rate of TCR association differed by HLA locus, with DRB1 most and HLA-C fewest. The productive fraction for most TCR beta V segments was about 90% or about 30% in an earlier analysis.

Germline V CDR1 and CDR2: MNHEY, SVGAGI. This CDR3 is 14 amino acids long. Trimming removed 5 bases at V and 0 bases at J, with 10 bases between. Donors consisted of healthy bone marrow donors. The sample taken for sequencing was PBMCs. The chain has TRBV6-5 and TRBJ1-2, with TRBD1 as a possible D gene (6 bases). The TCR was taken from a woman aged 25 to 39 in good health and CMV-seronegative. Written as DNA, the CDR3 is TGTGCCAGCAGTGGACAGCGTACTAACTATGGCTACACCTTC. Its translation is CASSGQRTNYGYTF.